One and the same sample provided the 11 T cell receptor beta chains below, sequenced in a study of shared clonotypes between healthy human individuals. The data were produced by immunoSEQ multiplex PCR, yet TCRdb's version contains in-frame clones alone and is incomplete. The sample has 2.3 million or so clones; just over 90% are singletons. The sample was naive CD4+ T cells from PBMCs. The subset here: CD45RA+ positively selected. All receptors derive from a man aged 18-30 years in good health. Some clones in this sample may be carry-over from other donors' samples.

This chain joins TRBV4-1 and TRBJ2-2; maybe TRBD2 (6 bases). Germline CDR1 and CDR2: MGHRA and YSYEKL. Trimming removed 4 bases from V and 4 bases from J, with 19 bases in between. CDR3 length equals 17 residues. The CDR3 sequence is CASSPSAGRVATGELFF. The CDR3 nucleotides read TGCGCCAGCAGCCCTTCTGCGGGGCGCGTCGCCACCGGGGAGCTGTTTTTT.

A few counts support this clone. The identical CDR3 is also encoded by other nucleotide sequences in the sample. The chain has TRBV6-5 and TRBJ2-3, with 7 bases identical to TRBD2. The CDR3 is 14 amino acids. V trimming: 2 bases; J trimming: 3 bases; junction bases outside the gene matches: 2. Germline-derived CDR1 and CDR2 are MNHEY and SVGAGI. CDR3 protein: CASSYEGGTDTQYF. CDR3 DNA: TGTGCCAGCAGTTACGAGGGAGGGACAGATACGCAGTATTTT.

The chain joins TRBV28 to TRBJ2-7; 7 bases fit TRBD2. The CDR3 length is 17 residues. V was pared by 2 bases and J by 4 bases, with 14 bases of the junction left unmatched. Germline V gives CDR1 MDHEN, CDR2 SYDVKM. The CDR3 sequence is CASSLAPGNPGGYEQYF. CDR3 nucleotide sequence: TGTGCCAGCAGTTTAGCCCCTGGGAACCCGGGGGGATACGAGCAGTACTTC.

Turning to this clone: This sample includes further DNA sequences coding for the same CDR3. V is TRBV5-1 and J is TRBJ2-3; D gene unclear. The V and J ends lost 4 bases and 2 bases respectively, with 5 bases between them. CDR1 and CDR2 from the germline V gene are SGHRS and YFSETQ. This CDR3 spans 12 amino acids. The CDR3 nucleotides are TGCGCCAGCAGCCAATCCACAGATACGCAGTATTTT. Amino acids: CASSQSTDTQYF.

Comment on this clone: Other DNA sequences within the sample encode an identical CDR3. This chain joins TRBV6-6 and TRBJ2-1, with D perhaps matching TRBD2 (6 bases). V lost 2 bases and J lost 7, with 9 bases in between. The length of the CDR3 is 13 residues. CDR1 and CDR2 (germline): MNHNY, SVGAGI (reference sequence). The CDR3 DNA reads TGTGCCAGCAGTTACGGGGGGTATAATGAGCAGTTCTTC. Its translation is CASSYGGYNEQFF.

CDR3 DNA: TGTGCCAGCAGCTTAGATTGGGGGGGAAAAGCTTTCTTT. This gives the protein CASSLDWGGKAFF. The chain has TRBV13 and TRBJ1-1; D might be TRBD1 (5 bases). With 1 base removed from V and 9 bases from J, the gap between germline ends came to 12 bases. This CDR3 has 13 residues. The germline V gene has CDR1 PRHDT and CDR2 FYEKMQ (reference sequence).

The CDR3 sequence is CASSLLGFEQFF. The CDR3 DNA is TGTGCCAGCAGTTTATTGGGGTTCGAGCAGTTCTTC. The chain links TRBV28 to TRBJ2-1; D is unclear. Trimming shortened V by 1 base and J by 10 bases, and 8 bases separated the two germline ends. CDR1 MDHEN and CDR2 SYDVKM come from the germline V gene. CDR3 length equals 12 residues.

This chain uses TRBV28 with TRBJ2-7; the D gene is possibly TRBD1 (5 bases). The CDR3 spans 13 residues. V was pared by 7 bases and J by 6 bases, with 16 bases between. Germline lookup yields CDR1 MDHEN and CDR2 SYDVKM. The CDR3: CASNPPGRGEQYF. The CDR3 DNA follows: TGTGCCAGCAACCCGCCAGGGCGTGGCGAGCAGTACTTC.

The CDR3 spells CASSLAGVTNNEQFF. For the CDR3, the DNA is TGTGCCAGCAGTCTAGCGGGAGTTACCAACAATGAGCAGTTCTTC. The chain combines TRBV5-4 with TRBJ2-1; 10 positions match TRBD2. V was clipped by 5 bases and J by 5 bases; unmatched bases: 7. The germline CDR1 and CDR2 sequences are SGHNT and YYREEE (reference sequence). The CDR3 sequence is 15 residues long.

The gene calls are TRBV9 and TRBJ1-1; 7 bases agree with TRBD1. The CDR3 totals 14 residues. Germline-derived CDR1 and CDR2 are SGDLS and YYNGEE. With V trimmed by 6 bases and J by 1 base, 6 bases remained unmatched. CDR3 nucleotides: TGTGCCAGCAACTCGGGACAGACGAACACTGAAGCTTTCTTT. As protein: CASNSGQTNTEAFF.

The chain has TRBV28 and TRBJ1-1, with D uncertain. The CDR3 is made up of 13 amino acids. V was shortened by 7 bases and J by 6 bases, with 15 bases between the two germline ends. The germline CDR1 and CDR2 sequences are MDHEN and SYDVKM. CDR3 loop: CASNQATRAEAFF. The CDR3 bases are TGTGCCAGCAACCAAGCGACCCGAGCTGAAGCTTTCTTT.